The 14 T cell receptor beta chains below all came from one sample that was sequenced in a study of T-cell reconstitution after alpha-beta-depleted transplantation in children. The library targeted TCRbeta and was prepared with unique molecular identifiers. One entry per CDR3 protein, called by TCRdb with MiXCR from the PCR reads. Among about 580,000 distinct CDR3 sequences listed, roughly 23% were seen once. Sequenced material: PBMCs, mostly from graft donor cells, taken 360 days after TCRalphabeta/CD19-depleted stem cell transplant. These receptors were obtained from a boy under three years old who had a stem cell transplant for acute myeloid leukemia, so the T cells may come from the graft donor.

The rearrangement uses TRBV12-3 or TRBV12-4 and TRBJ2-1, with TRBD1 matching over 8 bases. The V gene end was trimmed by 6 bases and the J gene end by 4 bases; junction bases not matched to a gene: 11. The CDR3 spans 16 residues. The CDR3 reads CASSPVPGGAYNEQFF. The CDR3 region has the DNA TGTGCCAGCAGCCCCGTCCCAGGGGGCGCTTACAATGAGCAGTTCTTC.

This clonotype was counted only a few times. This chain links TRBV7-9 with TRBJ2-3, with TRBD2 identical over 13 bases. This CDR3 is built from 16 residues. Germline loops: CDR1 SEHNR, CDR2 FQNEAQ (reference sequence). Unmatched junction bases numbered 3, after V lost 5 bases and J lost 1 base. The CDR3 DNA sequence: TGTGCCAGCAGCACTAGCGGGGGGGCCCGCACAGATACGCAGTATTTT. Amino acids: CASSTSGGARTDTQYF.

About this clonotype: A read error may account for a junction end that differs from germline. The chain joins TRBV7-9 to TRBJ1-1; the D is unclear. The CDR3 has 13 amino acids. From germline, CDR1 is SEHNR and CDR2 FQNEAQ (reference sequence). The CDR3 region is CASSRTTDLPILF. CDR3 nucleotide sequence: TGTGCCAGCAGCAGGACGACTGACCTACCCATTCTCTTT. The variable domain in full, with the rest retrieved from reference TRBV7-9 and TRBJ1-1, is DTGVSQNPRHKITKRGQNVTFRCDPISEHNRLYWYRQTLGQGPEFLTYFQNEAQLEKSRLLSDRFSAERPKGSFSTLEIQRTEQGDSAMYLCASSRTTDLPILFGQGTRLTVV.

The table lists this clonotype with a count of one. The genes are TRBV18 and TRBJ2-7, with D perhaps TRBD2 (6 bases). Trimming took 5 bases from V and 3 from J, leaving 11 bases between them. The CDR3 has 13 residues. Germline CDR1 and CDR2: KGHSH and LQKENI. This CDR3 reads CASSVGTDYEQYV. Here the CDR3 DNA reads TGTGCCAGCTCAGTGGGGACTGACTACGAGCAGTACGTC.

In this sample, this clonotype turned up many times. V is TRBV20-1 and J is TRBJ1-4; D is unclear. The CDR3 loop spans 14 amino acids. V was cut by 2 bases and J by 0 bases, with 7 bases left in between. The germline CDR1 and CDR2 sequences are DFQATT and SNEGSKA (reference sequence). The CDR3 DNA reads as TGCAGTGCTAGATACAGCGCAACTAATGAAAAACTGTTTTTT. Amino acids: CSARYSATNEKLFF.

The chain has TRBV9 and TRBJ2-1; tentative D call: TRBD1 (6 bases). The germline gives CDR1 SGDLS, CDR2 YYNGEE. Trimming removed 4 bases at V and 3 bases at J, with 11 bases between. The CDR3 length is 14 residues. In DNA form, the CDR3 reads TGTGCCAGCAGCTTTCGGGACAACTACAATGAGCAGTTCTTC. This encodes CASSFRDNYNEQFF.

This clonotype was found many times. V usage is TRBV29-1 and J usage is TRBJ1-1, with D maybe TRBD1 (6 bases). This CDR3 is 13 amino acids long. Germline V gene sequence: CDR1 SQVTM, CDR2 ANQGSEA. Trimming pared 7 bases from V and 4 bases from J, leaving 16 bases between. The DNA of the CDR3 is TGCAGCGCTTTACAGGGTTGGAGCACTGAAGCTTTCTTT. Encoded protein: CSALQGWSTEAFF.

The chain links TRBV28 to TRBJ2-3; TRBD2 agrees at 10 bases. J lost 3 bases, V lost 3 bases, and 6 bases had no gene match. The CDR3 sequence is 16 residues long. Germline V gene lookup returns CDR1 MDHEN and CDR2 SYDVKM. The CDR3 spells CASSLERGGPTDTQYF. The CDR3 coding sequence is TGTGCCAGCAGTTTGGAGCGGGGGGGTCCTACAGATACGCAGTATTTT.

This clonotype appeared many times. Here the CDR3 reads CASSQQDRGQDGYTF. The CDR3 DNA reads TGTGCCAGCAGCCAACAGGACAGGGGGCAAGATGGCTACACCTTC. The gene calls are TRBV4-2 and TRBJ1-2; 11 bases align to TRBD1. The CDR3 totals 15 residues. The junction had 5 bases not matched to a gene; V was cut back by 2 bases and J by 6 bases. The germline gives CDR1 LGHNA, CDR2 YNFKEQ.

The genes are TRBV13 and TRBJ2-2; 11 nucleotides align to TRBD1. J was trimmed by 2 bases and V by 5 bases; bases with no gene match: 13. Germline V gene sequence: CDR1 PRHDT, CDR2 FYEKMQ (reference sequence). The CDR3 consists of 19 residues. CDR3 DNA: TGTGCCAGCAGCCTAGAGAGGACAGGGGGCCCCCTAAACACCGGGGAGCTGTTTTTT. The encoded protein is CASSLERTGGPLNTGELFF.

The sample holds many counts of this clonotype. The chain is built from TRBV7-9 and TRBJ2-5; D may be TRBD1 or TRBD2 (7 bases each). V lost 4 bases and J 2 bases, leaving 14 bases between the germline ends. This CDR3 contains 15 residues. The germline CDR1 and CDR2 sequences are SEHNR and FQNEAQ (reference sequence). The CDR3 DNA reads TGTGCCAGCAGCTCTAACAGGGGAGGGCAAGAGACCCAGTACTTC. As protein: CASSSNRGGQETQYF.

CDR3 amino acids: CASSLGPQAVSTEAFF. CDR3 bases: TGTGCCAGCAGTTTAGGTCCCCAGGCGGTTTCCACTGAAGCTTTCTTT. This sequence joins TRBV12-3 or TRBV12-4 and TRBJ1-1; D remains unclear. The V and J ends lost 1 base and 4 bases respectively, with 16 bases between them. The CDR3 is 16 amino acids.

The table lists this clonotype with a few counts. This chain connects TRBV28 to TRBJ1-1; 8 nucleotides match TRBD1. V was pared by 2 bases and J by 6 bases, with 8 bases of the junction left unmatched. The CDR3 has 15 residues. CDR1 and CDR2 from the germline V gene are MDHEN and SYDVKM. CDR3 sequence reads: CASSLLGQGHAEAFF. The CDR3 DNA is TGTGCCAGCAGTTTACTAGGACAGGGTCACGCTGAAGCTTTCTTT.

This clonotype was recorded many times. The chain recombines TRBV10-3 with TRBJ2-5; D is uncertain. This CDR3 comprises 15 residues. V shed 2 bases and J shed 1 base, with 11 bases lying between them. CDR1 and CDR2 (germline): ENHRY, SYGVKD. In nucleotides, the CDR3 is TGTGCCATCAGTGAGGAAGCCACAGTCCAAGAGACCCAGTACTTC. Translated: CAISEEATVQETQYF.